This T cell receptor (beta chain) was captured by sequencing in a study of blood T cell repertoires in COVID-19. The V and J ends lost 1 base and 0 bases respectively, with 11 bases between them. The CDR3 contains 16 residues. Germline V gene sequence: CDR1 LNHDA, CDR2 SQIVND (reference sequence). As handled by the study authors: The assay estimated nucleated cells by amplifying reference gene primers. Assay: immunoSEQ multiplex PCR; the TCRdb copy retains only in-frame clones and omits some. The V and J calls and clone size are taken from that table; D and trimming were inferred from the DNA. The sample consists of approximately 140,000 clones, over 65% of them appearing once.

The gene calls are TRBV19 and TRBJ2-3, with D uncertain. The origin of this receptor is a man aged 50 to 60 with acute or convalescent COVID-19. Material: peripheral blood. CDR3 bases: TGTGCCAGTAGTATAGTGGGCAGTTCTAGCACAGATACGCAGTATTTT. Its protein is CASSIVGSSSTDTQYF.